This entry features one T cell receptor beta chain sequence. Its cognate antigen is unknown. Trimming took 6 bases from V and 3 from J, leaving 17 bases between them. Germline V CDR1 and CDR2: MNHEY, SVGAGI. This CDR3 is 15 amino acids long. This sample is part of a study of OX40 agonist ivuxolimab in advanced cancers. Study as a whole: Dose-escalation patients' cancers were hepatocellular carcinoma, melanoma, renal cell or head and neck cancer. A partial response was reached by three patients: one with hepatocellular carcinoma and two with cutaneous melanoma. Study-wide results and limits: In CD8+ T cells, expanded clones were on average more numerous than in CD4+. Antigen targets of the expanded peripheral T cells went undetermined.

Data came from immunoSEQ multiplex PCR; TCRdb stores just in-frame clones and leaves some out. The data show some 75,000 clones, with around 82% seen just once and around 2.1% held by the top ten. The input for sequencing was CD4+ or CD8+ T cells sorted from blood, taken in a trial of the OX40 agonist ivuxolimab. This chain joins TRBV6-5 and TRBJ1-1, with D maybe TRBD1 (5 bases). The receptor was derived from an adult with an advanced solid tumor such as melanoma, head and neck, liver or kidney cancer. CDR3 sequence (DNA): TGTGCCAGCAGCCCCCACGGGGCGGGAGACACTGAAGCTTTCTTT. Translating it yields CASSPHGAGDTEAFF.